The subject of this entry is one T cell receptor beta chain. Produced via immunoSEQ multiplex PCR; TCRdb's table is partial and in-frame only. The data hold 150,000 to 200,000 clones, with approximately 86% observed a single time. The germline V gene encodes CDR1 SGHTA and CDR2 FQGNSA. CDR3 length equals 14 residues. The ends were cut back, 3 bases at V and 1 base at J, with 8 bases in the middle. This specimen belongs to a study of blood T cell repertoires in COVID-19. The wider study: From the United States, Italy and Spain came samples of acute and convalescent COVID-19. PBMCs, B-cell-depleted T cells, or T cells were the source of the cDNA or gDNA that made up the material.

This sequence was found in a man in his sixties or seventies with acute or convalescent COVID-19. The sequencing input was peripheral blood. This chain links TRBV7-2 with TRBJ2-3; D perhaps matches TRBD2 (6 bases). The CDR3 region has the DNA TGTGCCAGCAGCTTTCAGCGGGGCACAGATACGCAGTATTTT. Translating gives CASSFQRGTDTQYF.